Listed here are 29 T cell receptor beta chains from one sample, sequenced in a study of T-cell reconstitution after alpha-beta-depleted transplantation in children. During its preparation, the TCRbeta library received unique molecular identifiers. TCRdb re-called the PCR reads through MiXCR, storing one row per CDR3 protein. The sample lists some 300,000 distinct CDR3 sequences, around 10% seen once, with less than 9% in the top ten. The sequencing here drew on PBMCs, taken before TCRalphabeta/CD19-depleted stem cell transplant. All receptors come from a boy younger than two with acute myeloid leukemia, due to receive a stem cell transplant.

CDR3 region: CASSYSGGNTEAFF. The CDR3, as DNA: TGTGCCAGCAGTTACTCAGGGGGGAACACTGAAGCTTTCTTT. The gene calls are TRBV6-5 and TRBJ1-1; perhaps TRBD1 as D (6 bases). CDR1 and CDR2 from the germline V gene are MNHEY and SVGAGI. The CDR3 has 14 residues. V was trimmed by 0 bases and J by 1 base, leaving 6 bases between them.

This clonotype came up many times. Compared with germline, one end of the junction differs, possibly owing to a read error. The chain carries TRBV29-1 and TRBJ2-1, with D hard to call. CDR1 is SQVTM and CDR2 is ANQGSEA in the germline V gene. CDR3 length: 13 residues. The CDR3 is CSFDLLTYNEQFF. DNA for the CDR3: TGCAGCTTTGACCTGCTTACATACAATGAGCAGTTCTTC.

V is TRBV19 and J is TRBJ2-7; 7 bases align to TRBD1. The V segment lost 8 bases and the J segment 1 base; nucleotides outside the gene matches: 8. The CDR3 totals 14 residues. Germline CDR1 and CDR2: LNHDA and SQIVND (reference sequence). The CDR3 DNA is TGTGCCAGTGCCCCGACAGGGAGATCCTACGAGCAGTACTTC. Protein sequence: CASAPTGRSYEQYF.

In its sample, this clonotype was seen many times. The rearrangement joins TRBV12-3 or TRBV12-4 to TRBJ2-1; no definite D call. This CDR3 contains 11 residues. Trimming took off 7 bases at V and 10 bases at J, with 11 bases between the two ends. The CDR3 DNA reads TGTGCCAGCACCGAGCTGTGGGAGCAGTTCTTC. Encoded protein: CASTELWEQFF.

This clonotype was detected a few times. The chain uses TRBV29-1 and TRBJ1-2; TRBD1 matches at 10 bases. Trimming at V came to 6 bases and at J to 8 bases, leaving 6 bases not matched to a gene. From germline, CDR1 is SQVTM and CDR2 ANQGSEA. The CDR3 runs to 12 residues. Here the CDR3 reads CSVPGQGPGYTF. The CDR3 DNA reads TGCAGCGTCCCGGGACAGGGGCCCGGCTACACCTTC.

The chain employs TRBV15 and TRBJ2-5, with D perhaps TRBD1 or TRBD2 (5 bases each). CDR1 LNHNV and CDR2 YYDKDF come from the germline V gene (reference sequence). CDR3 length: 13 residues. Trimming shortened V by 9 bases and J by 4 bases, and 15 bases separated the two germline ends. The CDR3 DNA follows: TGTGCCACGAGCCGGGACCACTTAGAGACCCAGTACTTC. The encoded protein is CATSRDHLETQYF.

This clonotype showed up many times. This chain connects TRBV7-3 to TRBJ1-6, with D perhaps TRBD1 (6 bases). The V and J ends lost 4 bases and 7 bases respectively, with 17 bases between them. The CDR3 runs to 16 residues. Germline assignment: CDR1 SGHTA and CDR2 FQGTGA. In nucleotides, the CDR3 is TGTGCCAGCAGCTACACAGGGCTCAGCCCCAATTCACCCCTCCACTTT. It translates to CASSYTGLSPNSPLHF.

This clonotype was detected many times. This sequence joins TRBV6-1 and TRBJ2-3; 8 bases align to TRBD2. This CDR3 contains 14 residues. Looked up from germline, CDR1 is MNHNS and CDR2 is SASEGT. V was clipped by 8 bases and J by 3 bases; unmatched bases: 7. The CDR3 nucleotides read TGTGCCAGCCGATTGAAGCGGGAGACAGATACGCAGTATTTT. It encodes CASRLKRETDTQYF.

J is TRBJ2-3 and V is TRBV15; TRBD1 matches 11 bases. The germline gives CDR1 LNHNV, CDR2 YYDKDF (reference sequence). The CDR3 extends over 14 amino acids. V was clipped by 8 bases and J by 3 bases; unmatched bases: 4. The CDR3 loop reads CATLGQGETDTQYF. The CDR3 DNA reads as TGTGCCACCTTGGGACAGGGGGAGACAGATACGCAGTATTTT.

This clonotype has more than one count but fewer than ten. This chain uses TRBV7-2 with TRBJ1-5; D unresolved. With 2 bases removed from V and 4 bases from J, the gap between germline ends came to 6 bases. The CDR3 is 13 residues long. CDR1 and CDR2 from the germline V gene are SGHTA and FQGNSA. This CDR3 reads CASSLTRNQPQHF. The CDR3 DNA reads TGTGCCAGCAGCTTAACCAGGAATCAGCCCCAGCATTTT. Drawing the rest from reference TRBV7-2 and TRBJ1-5, the complete variable domain is GAGVSQSPSNKVTEKGKDVELRCDPISGHTALYWYRQSLGQGLEFLIYFQGNSAPDKSGLPSDRFSAERTGGSVSTLTIQRTQQEDSAVYLCASSLTRNQPQHFGDGTRLSIL.

At least ten counts were recorded for this clonotype. The J gene is TRBJ2-1, the V gene TRBV9; 9 bases align to TRBD1. This CDR3 region has 16 residues. Germline V gives CDR1 SGDLS, CDR2 YYNGEE. The V and J ends lost 1 base and 8 bases, in that order; junction bases with no gene match: 10. Here the CDR3 reads CASSVHRGTGNDEQFF. As DNA, the CDR3 is TGTGCCAGCAGCGTACACAGGGGGACAGGGAACGATGAGCAGTTCTTC. The full variable domain, rest sourced from reference TRBV9 and TRBJ2-1, is DSGVTQTPKHLITATGQRVTLRCSPRSGDLSVYWYQQSLDQGLQFLIQYYNGEERAKGNILERFSAQQFPDLHSELNLSSLELGDSALYFCASSVHRGTGNDEQFFGPGTRLTVL.

This clonotype was seen many times. V usage is TRBV5-6 and J usage is TRBJ1-4; 12 positions agree with TRBD1. CDR1 is SGHDT, CDR2 YYEEEE, per germline. Trimming took 5 bases from V and 10 from J; bases not matched to a gene: 9. The CDR3 runs 15 residues. The DNA for the CDR3 is TGTGCCAGCAGTTATACCGGGACAGGGGGCAGAAAACTGTTTTTT. This encodes CASSYTGTGGRKLFF.

This clonotype was picked up many times. The chain combines TRBV12-3 or TRBV12-4 with TRBJ2-1, with 7 positions matching TRBD2. V was pared by 6 bases and J by 5 bases, with 10 bases of the junction left unmatched. The CDR3 runs to 15 residues. The DNA for the CDR3 is TGTGCCAGCAGATCCGGGACTAATCGGGACAATGAGCAGTTCTTC. It encodes CASRSGTNRDNEQFF.

This clonotype was seen many times. The rearrangement links TRBV10-2 to TRBJ2-1, with D tentatively TRBD1 (6 bases). The germline V gene encodes CDR1 WSHSY and CDR2 SAAADI. Trimming took 7 bases from V and 12 from J, leaving 22 bases between them. The CDR3 contains 14 residues. The chain's CDR3 is CASTITGPQGRQFF. CDR3 sequence (DNA): TGCGCCAGCACTATCACTGGGCCTCAGGGGAGGCAGTTCTTC.

This clonotype was seen repeatedly, ten times or more. V is TRBV29-1 and J is TRBJ2-3, with D unresolved. Trimming removed 4 bases from V and 2 bases from J, with 1 base in between. CDR3 length: 10 amino acids. The germline gives CDR1 SQVTM, CDR2 ANQGSEA. CDR3: CSVATDTQYF. CDR3 nucleotide sequence: TGCAGCGTTGCCACAGATACGCAGTATTTT.

V is TRBV4-1 and J is TRBJ2-7, with 9 bases aligning to TRBD1. The CDR3 contains 15 residues. Trimming cost V 1 base and J 4 bases; bases outside gene matches: 5. Germline CDR1 and CDR2: MGHRA and YSYEKL. CDR3 in amino acids: CASSQGGTGYYEQYF. The CDR3 DNA reads as TGCGCCAGCAGCCAAGGAGGGACAGGGTATTACGAGCAGTACTTC.

This clonotype was seen repeatedly, ten times or more. This chain connects TRBV29-1 to TRBJ1-3, with D possibly TRBD1 on 5 matching bases. CDR1 is SQVTM, CDR2 ANQGSEA, per germline. V was clipped by 4 bases and J by 0 bases, with 16 bases between them. This CDR3 has 16 residues. Here the CDR3 DNA reads TGCAGCGTTGGAGGGTCGGGGGGTCTCTCTGGAAACACCATATATTTT. As protein: CSVGGSGGLSGNTIYF.

There are many counts of this clonotype. J is TRBJ1-1 and V is TRBV29-1; D unclear. CDR1 is SQVTM, CDR2 ANQGSEA, per germline. The CDR3 is made up of 12 amino acids. Trimming took 7 bases from V and 1 from J, leaving 10 bases between them. CDR3 loop: CSARAGNTEAFF. In DNA form, the CDR3 reads TGCAGCGCACGGGCAGGGAACACTGAAGCTTTCTTT.

The genes are TRBV27 and TRBJ2-7; 8 bases are a match to TRBD2. V shed 5 bases, J shed 4 bases, and the junction held 10 bases outside the gene matches. The V gene's germline CDR1 is MNHEY and CDR2 SMNVEV (reference sequence). The CDR3 is made up of 15 amino acids. The CDR3 region has the DNA TGTGCCAGCAGTGGAGGCGCGGGAGGATTTTACGAGCAGTACTTC. Translation: CASSGGAGGFYEQYF.

As concerns this clonotype: A read error may explain this, as a much larger clone is one base away. The gene calls are TRBV21-1 and TRBJ2-2. TRBV21-1 is an annotated pseudogene. CDR3 length: 15 residues. For the CDR3, the DNA is TGTGCCAGCAGCACAGACCGTTCGAACACCGGGGAGCCGTTTTTT. As protein: CASSTDRSNTGEPFF.

This clonotype was observed many times. The CDR3 loop is CSARGRTVSYEQYF. CDR3 nucleotides: TGCAGTGCTAGGGGTCGGACAGTCTCCTACGAGCAGTACTTC. V usage is TRBV20-1 and J usage is TRBJ2-7; D might be TRBD1 (6 bases). Per the germline V gene, CDR1 is DFQATT and CDR2 is SNEGSKA (reference sequence). Trimming left V 3 bases short and J 0 bases short, with 12 bases between. CDR3 length: 14 amino acids.

This clonotype has a count of ten or more. The rearrangement uses TRBV28 and TRBJ1-5; a weak D match, TRBD1 (6 bases). V lost 0 bases and J lost 2, with 11 bases in between. The CDR3 is made up of 16 amino acids. Germline V gives CDR1 MDHEN, CDR2 SYDVKM. The CDR3 is CASSLWGAMGNQPQHF. As DNA, the CDR3 is TGTGCCAGCAGTTTATGGGGGGCGATGGGCAATCAGCCCCAGCATTTT. The complete variable domain, with remaining parts taken from reference TRBV28 and TRBJ1-5, reads DVKVTQSSRYLVKRTGEKVFLECVQDMDHENMFWYRQDPGLGLRLIYFSYDVKMKEKGDIPEGYSVSREKKERFSLILESASTNQTSMYLCASSLWGAMGNQPQHFGDGTRLSIL.

This clonotype appeared a few times. The CDR3 DNA sequence: TGTGCCAGCAGCCCCTACGGTCCCGTCGGCACAGATACGCAGTATTTT. Translation gives CASSPYGPVGTDTQYF. This chain joins TRBV7-3 and TRBJ2-3; no firm D call. V lost 5 bases and J lost 1, with 16 bases in between. CDR1 and CDR2 (germline): SGHTA, FQGTGA. The CDR3 covers 16 residues.

In this sample, this clonotype turned up many times. The chain joins TRBV29-1 to TRBJ2-1, with 12 bases fitting TRBD2. Per the germline V gene, CDR1 is SQVTM and CDR2 is ANQGSEA. This CDR3 has 16 amino acids. V dropped 4 bases and J dropped 6; count of bases not matched to a gene: 10. In nucleotides, the CDR3 is TGCAGCGTTGCCTTCAAGACTAGCGGGGGAGGCAATGAGCAGTTCTTC. As protein: CSVAFKTSGGGNEQFF.

This clonotype has a count of ten or more. The rearrangement uses TRBV7-9 and TRBJ2-5; the D call may be TRBD1 or TRBD2 (5 bases each). The V gene lost 8 bases and the J gene lost 2 bases, with 18 bases spanning the gap. Germline V gives CDR1 SEHNR, CDR2 FQNEAQ (reference sequence). The CDR3 spans 15 residues. CDR3 in amino acids: CASGESRGLQETQYF. For the CDR3, the DNA is TGTGCCAGCGGAGAATCACGGGGCCTACAAGAGACCCAGTACTTC.

This clonotype was seen at least ten times. The chain uses TRBV29-1 and TRBJ2-3; no reliable D call. Germline V gives CDR1 SQVTM, CDR2 ANQGSEA. Trimming removed 4 bases at V and 2 bases at J, with 7 bases between. This CDR3 has 12 amino acids. CDR3 amino acids: CSVGAYTDTQYF. CDR3 DNA sequence: TGCAGCGTTGGTGCCTACACAGATACGCAGTATTTT.

A remark on this clonotype: This clone may be a read error of a much larger clone one base away. The chain links TRBV12-3 or TRBV12-4 to TRBJ1-5; 7 bases match TRBD1. CDR3 size: 14 residues. V dropped 7 bases and J dropped 5; count of bases not matched to a gene: 8. Here the CDR3 DNA reads TGTGCCAGCACCTACAGACAGGGCCATCAGCCCCAGCATTTT. This sequence encodes CASTYRQGHQPQHF.

This clonotype was counted ten times or more. The rearrangement uses TRBV11-3 and TRBJ2-1; 13 bases match TRBD2. V shed 5 bases and J 8 bases; nucleotides not matched to a gene: 6. The CDR3 sequence is 15 residues long. Germline assignment: CDR1 SGHNT and CDR2 YENEEA. Here the CDR3 reads CASSAGTSGNDEQFF. The DNA for the CDR3 is TGTGCCAGCAGCGCCGGGACTAGCGGGAACGATGAGCAGTTCTTC.

As for this clonotype: One junction end disagrees with the germline gene, perhaps due to a read error. This sequence joins TRBV3-1 and TRBJ2-1; 10 nucleotides line up with TRBD2. The CDR3 spans 17 residues. CDR1 and CDR2 (germline): LGHDT, YNNKEL (reference sequence). For the CDR3, the DNA is TGTGCCTGCAGCCAAGATAGCCTAGCGGGAGCCTCTAATGAGCAGTTCTTC. The encoded protein is CACSQDSLAGASNEQFF.